A single sample is the source of the 23 T cell receptor beta chains below, sequenced in a study of blood T cells in healthy people across ages. A second PCR, run for roughly 7 to 12 cycles, used a sample-barcoded 5' primer plus a J-beta primer mix. Using its own MiXCR run on the 5' RACE reads, TCRdb lists one record per CDR3 protein. The table lists over 600,000 distinct CDR3 sequences, roughly 46% of them singletons. Sequenced input: blood. These receptor sequences come from a man at least 80 years old in good health.

For this clonotype: With a much larger clone just one base away, this may be a read error. The chain carries TRBV15 and TRBJ2-5, with D tentatively TRBD2 (7 bases). Germline V CDR1 and CDR2: LNHNV, YYDKDF (reference sequence). CDR3 length: 15 residues. Written as DNA, the CDR3 is TGTACCACCAGCAGAGATCGGGGGGCTACAGAGACCCAGTACTTC. The encoded protein is CTTSRDRGATETQYF.

The V call is TRBV2, the J call TRBJ2-4; a weak D match, TRBD2 (7 bases). The CDR3 runs to 14 residues. The V gene lost 0 bases and the J gene lost 8 bases, with 11 bases spanning the gap. Germline V CDR1 and CDR2: SNHLY, FYNNEI. The CDR3 here is CASSEAQGRDIQYF. The CDR3 DNA reads TGTGCCAGCAGTGAAGCGCAGGGGAGGGACATTCAGTACTTC. Supplemented by reference TRBV2 and TRBJ2-4, the full variable domain reads EPEVTQTPSHQVTQMGQEVILRCVPISNHLYFYWYRQILGQKVEFLVSFYNNEISEKSEIFDDQFSVERPDGSNFTLKIRSTKLEDSAMYFCASSEAQGRDIQYFGAGTRLSVL.

The sample holds a few counts of this clonotype. V is TRBV9 and J is TRBJ2-1; possibly TRBD1 for D (7 bases). Trimming shortened V by 1 base and J by 7 bases, and 15 bases separated the two germline ends. The CDR3 runs 15 residues. Germline assignment: CDR1 SGDLS and CDR2 YYNGEE. The CDR3: CASSVRTGGGNEQFF. CDR3 DNA sequence: TGTGCCAGCAGCGTAAGGACAGGTGGAGGGAATGAGCAGTTCTTC.

The chain carries TRBV15 and TRBJ2-5; D gene uncertain. This CDR3 region has 17 residues. Germline CDR1 is LNHNV and CDR2 is YYDKDF (reference sequence). Between the trimmed V and J ends, which lost 0 bases and 3 bases, there was a span of 17 bases. The CDR3 is CATSRENLPIGKETQYF. In DNA, the CDR3 is TGTGCCACCAGCAGAGAAAACCTACCAATAGGAAAAGAGACCCAGTACTTC.

The rearrangement joins TRBV6-5 to TRBJ1-2; 8 nucleotides line up with TRBD1. The CDR3 runs 14 residues. J lost 8 bases, V lost 6 bases, and 11 bases had no gene match. CDR1 and CDR2 from the germline V gene are MNHEY and SVGAGI. As DNA, the CDR3 is TGTGCCAGCAGCCTACAGGGGGATATGGGCGGCTACACCTTC. The encoded protein is CASSLQGDMGGYTF.

This clonotype was detected a few times. The rearrangement joins TRBV29-1 to TRBJ2-7; 10 positions match TRBD2. The CDR3 spans 13 residues. Germline V gene lookup returns CDR1 SQVTM and CDR2 ANQGSEA. Losses at the gene ends were 3 bases for V and 7 bases for J; bases not matched to a gene: 6. CDR3 residues: CSVELAGALEQYF. In DNA form, the CDR3 reads TGCAGCGTTGAGCTAGCGGGAGCTCTTGAGCAGTACTTC.

The chain combines TRBV7-2 with TRBJ1-4; a possible D gene is TRBD1 (6 bases). V shed 5 bases and J shed 4 bases, with 11 bases lying between them. The CDR3 is 14 residues long. In germline, CDR1 is SGHTA, CDR2 FQGNSA. The CDR3 protein is CASSPQGDNEKLFF. The CDR3, as DNA: TGTGCCAGCAGCCCACAGGGAGATAATGAAAAACTGTTTTTT.

The chain recombines TRBV5-1 with TRBJ2-3, with 8 nucleotides matching TRBD2. J lost 3 bases, V lost 2 bases, and 5 bases had no gene match. The germline CDR1 and CDR2 sequences are SGHRS and YFSETQ. The CDR3 has 15 residues. CDR3 residues: CASSFELAVTDTQYF. In DNA, the CDR3 is TGCGCCAGCAGCTTTGAACTAGCGGTAACAGATACGCAGTATTTT.

Points on this clonotype: Germline is not matched at one junction end, which may reflect a read error. J is TRBJ2-3 and V is TRBV29-1, with no clear D. Germline CDR1 and CDR2: SQVTM and ANQGSEA. The CDR3 runs 13 residues. In nucleotides, the CDR3 is TGCAGTGTTGAGACAAGATCCACAGATACGCAGTATTTT. The encoded protein is CSVETRSTDTQYF.

Many counts were recorded for this clonotype. The CDR3 DNA sequence: TGTGCCAGCAGTTGGGGGACACAGCAAGAGACCCAGTACTTC. Residues: CASSWGTQQETQYF. The chain uses TRBV12-3 or TRBV12-4 and TRBJ2-5; perhaps TRBD1 as D (6 bases). Trimming pared 4 bases from V and 2 bases from J, leaving 11 bases between. CDR3 size: 14 residues.

This clonotype was detected a few times. The V gene is TRBV2, the J gene TRBJ2-3; tentatively, D is TRBD1 or TRBD2 (6 bases each). The CDR3 spans 12 residues. CDR1 SNHLY and CDR2 FYNNEI come from the germline V gene. V lost 6 bases to trimming and J lost 10 bases, with 14 bases between them. The DNA for the CDR3 is TGTGCCAGCAGCGTCTCGGGGGCGGCGCAGTATTTT. This sequence encodes CASSVSGAAQYF.

The gene calls are TRBV7-8 and TRBJ2-7; maybe TRBD1 (6 bases). CDR3 length: 14 residues. Germline V CDR1 and CDR2: SGHVS, FQNEAQ. Trimming left V 0 bases short and J 3 bases short, with 9 bases between. As DNA, the CDR3 is TGTGCCAGCAGCTTAGCGAGGGGGAACTACGAGCAGTACTTC. Its translation is CASSLARGNYEQYF.

The sample holds many counts of this clonotype. The CDR3 region has the DNA TGCAGTGCTAGTCGTGCAGGGACTAACTATGGCTACACCTTC. It encodes CSASRAGTNYGYTF. The rearrangement joins TRBV20-1 to TRBJ1-2, with D tentatively TRBD1 (5 bases). The CDR3 is 14 residues long. V lost 3 bases, J lost 0 bases, and 11 bases lay in between. Per germline, CDR1 DFQATT and CDR2 SNEGSKA (reference sequence).

The genes are TRBV28 and TRBJ2-2; TRBD2 is a possible D gene (5 bases). Germline CDR1 reads MDHEN; CDR2 reads SYDVKM. The CDR3 length is 13 residues. The ends were cut back, 4 bases at V and 7 bases at J, with 10 bases in the middle. The CDR3 sequence: CASSYPGFGELFF. Written as DNA, the CDR3 is TGTGCCAGCAGTTATCCGGGGTTCGGGGAGCTGTTTTTT. Full variable domain (rest looked up from reference TRBV28 and TRBJ2-2): DVKVTQSSRYLVKRTGEKVFLECVQDMDHENMFWYRQDPGLGLRLIYFSYDVKMKEKGDIPEGYSVSREKKERFSLILESASTNQTSMYLCASSYPGFGELFFGEGSRLTVL.

Note on this clonotype: It may be a read error: a sequence one base away is much more abundant. The chain is built from TRBV20-1 and TRBJ2-7, with TRBD2 matching over 8 bases. Trimming took 5 bases from V and 7 from J; bases not matched to a gene: 16. Germline V gene data show CDR1 as DFQATT and CDR2 as SNEGSKA (reference sequence). This CDR3 is built from 15 residues. The CDR3 region is CSADLLAALHNEQYF. CDR3 in DNA: TGCAGTGCTGATTTACTAGCGGCGCTCCACAATGAGCAGTACTTC.

The V call is TRBV12-3 or TRBV12-4, the J call TRBJ2-7; TRBD2 matches 9 bases. J was trimmed by 0 bases and V by 7 bases; bases with no gene match: 4. The CDR3 totals 14 residues. The CDR3 region is CASTFSGSSYEQYF. The CDR3 nucleotides are TGTGCCAGCACCTTTAGCGGGAGCTCCTACGAGCAGTACTTC.

With respect to this clonotype: With a much larger clone just one base away, this may be a read error. The CDR3 DNA is TGCGCCAGCAGCTTGGCGACTAGCGGCAATGAGCAGTACTTC. It translates to CASSLATSGNEQYF. The chain is built from TRBV5-1 and TRBJ2-1; TRBD2 agrees at 9 bases. The J call is doubtful: the DNA matches TRBJ2-7 better. CDR3 length equals 14 residues. Germline-derived CDR1 and CDR2 are SGHRS and YFSETQ.

CDR3 residues: CASSTDREAKNIQYF. DNA for the CDR3: TGTGCCAGCAGCACGGACAGGGAGGCCAAAAACATTCAGTACTTC. The gene calls are TRBV11-3 and TRBJ2-4, with TRBD1 matching 8 bases. CDR1 is SGHNT, CDR2 YENEEA, per germline. The CDR3 spans 15 residues. V shed 5 bases, J shed 1 base, and the junction held 4 bases outside the gene matches.

There are a few counts of this clonotype. The chain employs TRBV12-3 or TRBV12-4 and TRBJ1-6, with unresolved D. CDR3 length: 13 residues. V lost 10 bases and J 10 bases, leaving 17 bases between the germline ends. CDR3 loop: CATQSTEGSPLHF. The DNA of the CDR3 is TGTGCCACACAAAGTACGGAAGGGTCACCCCTCCACTTT.

The CDR3, as DNA: TGTGCCAGCAGCCCCCCCAGCGGCACAGATACGCAGTATTTT. The encoded protein is CASSPPSGTDTQYF. This chain links TRBV14 with TRBJ2-3; D not certain. Germline CDR1 reads SGHDN; CDR2 reads FVKESK. V was cut by 4 bases and J by 1 base, with 9 bases left in between. This CDR3 has 14 amino acids.

The V call is TRBV11-2, the J call TRBJ2-1; TRBD2 is a possible D gene (6 bases). CDR1 is SGHAT, CDR2 FQNNGV, per germline. CDR3 length: 13 amino acids. V was shortened by 3 bases and J by 6 bases, with 9 bases between the two germline ends. The CDR3 sequence: CASSFKRANEQFF. For the CDR3, the DNA is TGTGCCAGCAGCTTTAAGCGGGCCAATGAGCAGTTCTTC.

This chain links TRBV6-2 or TRBV6-3 with TRBJ2-5, with 7 bases matching TRBD1. Germline V CDR1 and CDR2: MNHEY, SVGEGT. This CDR3 comprises 15 residues. The V gene end was trimmed by 5 bases and the J gene end by 2 bases; junction bases not matched to a gene: 8. The CDR3 DNA sequence: TGTGCCAGCAGTCGACAGGGACAGCCGCAAGAGACCCAGTACTTC. Protein sequence: CASSRQGQPQETQYF.

The V call is TRBV5-1, the J call TRBJ2-7; the D is unclear. The CDR3 sequence is 20 residues long. Germline CDR1 SGHRS, CDR2 YFSETQ. Trimming removed 3 bases at V and 2 bases at J, with 30 bases between. The CDR3 loop is CASSSRVSSPSSAETYEQYF. The DNA of the CDR3 is TGCGCCAGCAGCTCTCGCGTCTCCTCGCCCAGTTCCGCGGAGACCTACGAGCAGTACTTC.